The sequence of this T cell receptor beta chain was determined in a study of T cell responses to AZD1222 COVID-19 vaccine. The assay was immunoSEQ multiplex PCR, and TCRdb's table has in-frame clones only and misses some. The data show around 180,000 clones, around 87% seen once. Deletions cut 0 bases from V and 2 bases from J, with 14 bases between. Per the germline V gene, CDR1 is GTSNPN and CDR2 is SVGIG (reference sequence). The CDR3 has 17 residues. The clonotype was recovered from an adult in good health. The genes are TRBV30 and TRBJ2-6, with D possibly matching TRBD2 (5 bases). Sequenced material: peripheral blood, taken on day 0 of AZD1222 vaccination. Here the CDR3 DNA reads TGTGCCTGGAGTGTGAGGCAGACCGGGGCTGGGGCCAACGTCCTGACTTTC. Translated: CAWSVRQTGAGANVLTF.